Listed here are 22 T cell receptor beta chains from one sample, sequenced in a study of cytomegalovirus exposure and HLA in healthy donors. Both 60 Vbeta primers and 13 Jbeta primers went into the PCR. Profiled with immunoSEQ multiplex PCR; TCRdb holds only in-frame clones, not every one. This table holds under 200,000 clones, more than 65% found once. Sample: PBMCs. Receptors originate from a woman in her thirties in good health and CMV-seronegative.

This chain uses TRBV19 with TRBJ2-7; TRBD1 aligns across 9 bases. V gave up 10 bases and J gave up 2 bases; unmatched junction bases: 12. Germline CDR1 and CDR2: LNHDA and SQIVND (reference sequence). This CDR3 has 15 residues. CDR3 DNA: TGTGCCACCTCCGCCGGGACAGGGTTCCCCTACGAGCAGTACTTC. Protein: CATSAGTGFPYEQYF.

The V call is TRBV19, the J call TRBJ1-1; tentatively, D is TRBD1 (6 bases). V dropped 1 base and J dropped 11 bases, with 14 bases sitting between them. The CDR3 totals 13 residues. The V gene's germline CDR1 is LNHDA and CDR2 SQIVND (reference sequence). The CDR3 reads CASSIVQEGEAFF. Written as DNA, the CDR3 is TGTGCCAGTAGTATAGTCCAAGAGGGGGAGGCTTTCTTT.

This clone showed up just a few times. The CDR3 DNA sequence: TGTGCCATCTCGGTGGGAGCAGGACTACAAGAGACCCAGTACTTC. This codes for CAISVGAGLQETQYF. The chain recombines TRBV5-4 with TRBJ2-5, with a possible D match to TRBD2 (6 bases). This CDR3 region has 15 residues. Trimming took off 9 bases at V and 2 bases at J, with 20 bases between the two ends. CDR1 and CDR2 (germline): SGHNT, YYREEE (reference sequence).

The chain couples TRBV5-4 to TRBJ2-3, with 8 nucleotides matching TRBD1. The CDR3 runs 17 residues. The germline gives CDR1 SGHNT, CDR2 YYREEE (reference sequence). The ends lost 3 bases at V and 0 bases at J; junction bases unmatched: 9. The CDR3 sequence: CASSSSWDRRSTDTQYF. For the CDR3, the DNA is TGTGCCAGCAGCTCCTCCTGGGACAGGCGTAGCACAGATACGCAGTATTTT.

This clone was seen only a few times. This chain joins TRBV19 and TRBJ1-2; perhaps TRBD1 as D (5 bases). With 6 bases removed from V and 8 bases from J, the gap between germline ends came to 13 bases. The CDR3 is 12 amino acids. Germline loops: CDR1 LNHDA, CDR2 SQIVND (reference sequence). CDR3 protein: CASSPQGGGYTF. DNA for the CDR3: TGTGCCAGTAGCCCCCAGGGAGGCGGCTACACCTTC.

The chain is built from TRBV11-3 and TRBJ2-1; D is uncertain. V lost 1 base and J 3 bases, leaving 10 bases between the germline ends. The CDR3 extends over 15 amino acids. The V gene's germline CDR1 is SGHNT and CDR2 YENEEA. CDR3 amino acids: CASSLGPTGYNEQFF. The CDR3 region has the DNA TGTGCCAGCAGCTTAGGCCCCACGGGCTACAATGAGCAGTTCTTC.

The gene calls are TRBV2 and TRBJ1-5; D remains unclear. The CDR3 has 14 residues. V was pared by 4 bases and J by 1 base, with 8 bases between. Germline V CDR1 and CDR2: SNHLY, FYNNEI. This CDR3 reads CASSGRQSNQPQHF. The CDR3 bases are TGTGCCAGCAGTGGGCGGCAAAGCAATCAGCCCCAGCATTTT. Full variable domain (rest looked up from reference TRBV2 and TRBJ1-5): EPEVTQTPSHQVTQMGQEVILRCVPISNHLYFYWYRQILGQKVEFLVSFYNNEISEKSEIFDDQFSVERPDGSNFTLKIRSTKLEDSAMYFCASSGRQSNQPQHFGDGTRLSIL.

This sequence joins TRBV5-8 and TRBJ2-7; D not certain. V lost 1 base and J 1 base, leaving 15 bases between the germline ends. The CDR3 extends over 16 amino acids. The germline V gene encodes CDR1 SGHTS and CDR2 YDEGEE. This CDR3 is CASSLFRGSSSYEQYF. In DNA, the CDR3 is TGTGCCAGCAGCTTGTTCCGCGGCAGTTCATCCTACGAGCAGTACTTC.

This rearrangement joins TRBV5-1 to TRBJ1-1, with D maybe TRBD1 (5 bases). There are 13 residues in the CDR3. Germline assignment: CDR1 SGHRS and CDR2 YFSETQ. V was shortened by 7 bases and J by 1 base, with 11 bases between the two germline ends. CDR3 protein: CASGKQENTEAFF. DNA for the CDR3: TGCGCCAGCGGCAAACAGGAGAACACTGAAGCTTTCTTT.

The rearrangement links TRBV10-3 to TRBJ2-5; unclear D gene. Trimming left V 10 bases short and J 2 bases short, with 14 bases between. Germline CDR1 reads ENHRY; CDR2 reads SYGVKD. The CDR3 extends over 13 amino acids. The CDR3 spells CATIGSIQETQYF. CDR3 sequence (DNA): TGTGCCACGATTGGTAGTATACAAGAGACCCAGTACTTC.

J is TRBJ1-2 and V is TRBV6-1; 9 nucleotides align to TRBD1. V dropped 6 bases and J dropped 3; count of bases not matched to a gene: 8. The length of the CDR3 is 15 residues. Germline CDR1 reads MNHNS; CDR2 reads SASEGT. The DNA of the CDR3 is TGTGCCAGCAGACCCACCGGGACAGGGCACTATGGCTACACCTTC. This encodes CASRPTGTGHYGYTF.

The chain joins TRBV29-1 to TRBJ2-7; no firm D call. This CDR3 comprises 13 residues. Germline V CDR1 and CDR2: SQVTM, ANQGSEA. V lost 8 bases and J 3 bases, leaving 17 bases between the germline ends. CDR3 residues: CSIRQTENYEQYF. The CDR3 region has the DNA TGCAGCATACGGCAAACAGAAAACTACGAGCAGTACTTC.

This rearrangement joins TRBV9 to TRBJ2-2, with 10 bases aligning to TRBD2. V was clipped by 3 bases and J by 4 bases; unmatched bases: 6. The CDR3 spans 16 residues. Germline CDR1 is SGDLS and CDR2 is YYNGEE. CDR3: CASSDGLAGVTGELFF. The CDR3 DNA is TGTGCCAGCAGCGACGGGCTAGCGGGAGTCACCGGGGAGCTGTTTTTT.

This chain links TRBV19 with TRBJ2-1; D gene uncertain. CDR1 is LNHDA and CDR2 is SQIVND in the germline V gene (reference sequence). Trimming shortened V by 3 bases and J by 4 bases, and 13 bases separated the two germline ends. The CDR3 is 15 residues long. The CDR3 loop is CASSITGTGYNEQFF. The CDR3 nucleotides are TGTGCCAGTAGTATTACGGGTACTGGGTACAATGAGCAGTTCTTC.

The gene calls are TRBV5-4 and TRBJ2-2; 9 bases match TRBD2. The CDR3 sequence is 15 residues long. The germline gives CDR1 SGHNT, CDR2 YYREEE (reference sequence). V gave up 2 bases and J gave up 2 bases; unmatched junction bases: 1. CDR3 amino acids: CASSFSGGNTGELFF. The CDR3 DNA follows: TGTGCCAGCAGCTTTAGCGGGGGCAACACCGGGGAGCTGTTTTTT.

The V and J genes are TRBV23-1 and TRBJ2-7, with 12 bases lining up with TRBD2. TRBV23-1 is recorded as an ORF, its role being uncertain. The CDR3 sequence is 18 residues long. V was pared by 4 bases and J by 3 bases, with 13 bases of the junction left unmatched. In DNA, the CDR3 is TGCGCCAGCAGTCTGTCTAGCGGGAGGGCCGCTATTTTCTACGAGCAGTACTTC. Amino acids: CASSLSSGRAAIFYEQYF.

This clone came up a few times. The chain couples TRBV5-8 to TRBJ1-5; a weak D match, TRBD1 (6 bases). Trimming pared 4 bases from V and 6 bases from J, leaving 17 bases between. The CDR3 has 15 amino acids. Germline CDR1 SGHTS, CDR2 YDEGEE. The CDR3 is CASSRFRGAGQPQHF. CDR3 nucleotide sequence: TGTGCCAGCAGCCGTTTCAGGGGCGCCGGTCAGCCCCAGCATTTT.

The chain recombines TRBV19 with TRBJ1-5; 7 nucleotides agree with TRBD1. J lost 5 bases, V lost 4 bases, and 8 bases had no gene match. The germline gives CDR1 LNHDA, CDR2 SQIVND (reference sequence). The CDR3 consists of 15 residues. In nucleotides, the CDR3 is TGTGCCAGTAGTACCGACAGGGTTTGGTATCAGCCCCAGCATTTT. The encoded protein is CASSTDRVWYQPQHF.

This clone was counted between two and nine times. CDR3 residues: CASSFSSYEQYF. CDR3 coding DNA: TGTGCCAGCAGCTTTAGCTCCTACGAGCAGTACTTC. The V and J genes are TRBV7-2 and TRBJ2-7, with D hard to call. V was cut by 3 bases and J by 0 bases, with 3 bases left in between. This CDR3 comprises 12 residues. Germline V gene sequence: CDR1 SGHTA, CDR2 FQGNSA.

The chain employs TRBV27 and TRBJ2-1; D possibly corresponds to TRBD1 (5 bases). The CDR3 spans 17 residues. V lost 5 bases and J lost 4, with 21 bases in between. Germline CDR1 is MNHEY and CDR2 is SMNVEV (reference sequence). The CDR3 region has the DNA TGTGCCAGCAGTGCCGTTGGGCGAAGGGGTTCTTACAATGAGCAGTTCTTC. Its protein product is CASSAVGRRGSYNEQFF.

This clone appeared once. The chain is built from TRBV4-2 and TRBJ1-5; unclear D gene. Germline CDR1 and CDR2: LGHNA and YNFKEQ. V was pared by 3 bases and J by 5 bases, with 11 bases between. The CDR3 has 14 amino acids. The CDR3 loop is CASSQVNLDQPQHF. DNA for the CDR3: TGTGCCAGCAGCCAGGTCAATTTAGATCAGCCCCAGCATTTT.

The chain is built from TRBV7-9 and TRBJ1-1, with D uncertain. There are 18 residues in the CDR3. Germline assignment: CDR1 SEHNR and CDR2 FQNEAQ (reference sequence). Trimming shortened V by 6 bases and J by 1 base, and 24 bases separated the two germline ends. The CDR3 DNA reads TGTGCCAGCAGTCCTCTCTTGGTCAGGACTGGGAAGAACACTGAAGCTTTCTTT. This sequence encodes CASSPLLVRTGKNTEAFF.